Presented here are 10 T cell receptor beta chains from one specimen sequenced in a study of T cell changes during pregnancy in multiple sclerosis (dated by TCRdb to between 2017 and 2020). To prepare the library, the immunoSEQ multiplex PCR assay was applied. TCRdb limited this immuneACCESS table to in-frame rearrangements with V and J called. A share of clones is missing; checked studies link under half to unresolved V genes, and the rest is unexplained. A total of 98,000 or so clones appear in this sample, under 95% of them only once. The ten largest clones take up about 0.95% of the sample. Specimen: peripheral blood, collected after pregnancy. Source of these receptors: a female donor with multiple sclerosis, enrolled in a pregnancy study.

The DNA for the CDR3 is TGTGCCAGCAGCTTAGACCCGAGCTCCTACGAGCAGTACTTC. This gives the protein CASSLDPSSYEQYF. The gene calls are TRBV7-2 and TRBJ2-7; no clear D. This CDR3 region has 14 residues. Trimming took off 1 base at V and 0 bases at J, with 7 bases between the two ends. From germline, CDR1 is SGHTA and CDR2 FQGNSA.

This clone is a singleton in its sample. The chain employs TRBV11-3 and TRBJ1-3; D is possibly TRBD1 (6 bases). V gave up 5 bases and J gave up 1 base, with 9 bases separating them. CDR1 is SGHNT and CDR2 is YENEEA in the germline V gene. The CDR3 is made up of 14 amino acids. The CDR3 DNA follows: TGTGCCAGCAGCCTCGGACAGTCTGGAAACACCATATATTTT. Translating gives CASSLGQSGNTIYF.

The J gene is TRBJ2-5, the V gene TRBV5-4; TRBD2 aligns across 12 bases. Germline V gives CDR1 SGHNT, CDR2 YYREEE (reference sequence). Germline trimming cut 4 bases from V and 0 bases from J; bases unmatched to any gene: 7. CDR3 length: 17 amino acids. The CDR3 sequence is CASSPPLAGGYQETQYF. As DNA, the CDR3 is TGTGCCAGCAGCCCCCCGCTAGCGGGAGGGTACCAAGAGACCCAGTACTTC.

The V and J genes are TRBV15 and TRBJ1-2; a possible D gene is TRBD1 (6 bases). Trimming took 3 bases from V and 4 from J, leaving 15 bases between them. CDR3 size: 15 residues. CDR1 is LNHNV, CDR2 YYDKDF, per germline (reference sequence). The CDR3 here is CATSSEQGLGYGYTF. CDR3 sequence (DNA): TGTGCCACCAGCAGTGAACAGGGTTTGGGCTATGGCTACACCTTC.

V and J are TRBV2 and TRBJ2-2; the match to TRBD2 covers 9 bases. Germline V gene sequence: CDR1 SNHLY, CDR2 FYNNEI. Losses at the gene ends were 6 bases for V and 6 bases for J; bases not matched to a gene: 8. CDR3 size: 15 residues. The CDR3 DNA reads as TGTGCCAGCAGCATTCTAGCGGGAAACGCCGGGGAGCTGTTTTTT. Encoded protein: CASSILAGNAGELFF.

The chain uses TRBV28 and TRBJ1-5; D not resolved. The germline CDR1 and CDR2 sequences are MDHEN and SYDVKM. The V end was cut by 6 bases, the J end by 3 bases, with 9 bases between. The CDR3 has 13 amino acids. This CDR3 is CASSLNNNQPQHF. DNA for the CDR3: TGTGCCAGCAGCCTTAATAACAATCAGCCCCAGCATTTT.

The chain joins TRBV6-1 to TRBJ2-3; D might be TRBD2 (6 bases). The CDR3 has 17 residues. V was clipped by 2 bases and J by 0 bases, with 15 bases between them. CDR1 is MNHNS, CDR2 SASEGT, per germline. The CDR3 DNA reads TGTGCCAGCAGTGAATACGCCGGACTAACTAGCACAGATACGCAGTATTTT. It yields the protein CASSEYAGLTSTDTQYF.

This clone was recorded once. The gene calls are TRBV27 and TRBJ1-5; D unclear. Trimming shortened V by 2 bases and J by 7 bases, and 12 bases separated the two germline ends. Germline CDR1 and CDR2: MNHEY and SMNVEV (reference sequence). This CDR3 is 14 amino acids long. CDR3 nucleotide sequence: TGTGCCAGCAGTTTAGGAGTTTCCGGGCAGCCCCAGCATTTT. It translates to CASSLGVSGQPQHF.

CDR3 region: CASSLGGDSTGELFF. The CDR3 DNA reads TGTGCCAGCAGCTTAGGGGGGGACTCCACCGGGGAGCTGTTTTTT. This sequence joins TRBV11-2 and TRBJ2-2, with D possibly matching TRBD2 (6 bases). The V gene lost 1 base and the J gene lost 4 bases, with 10 bases spanning the gap. CDR1 and CDR2 (germline): SGHAT, FQNNGV. CDR3 size: 15 residues.

V usage is TRBV5-1 and J usage is TRBJ1-1; the match to TRBD1 covers 7 bases. Losses at the gene ends were 0 bases for V and 1 base for J; bases not matched to a gene: 3. This CDR3 comprises 15 residues. CDR1 and CDR2 from the germline V gene are SGHRS and YFSETQ. The CDR3 here is CASSLDRGWNTEAFF. CDR3 coding DNA: TGCGCCAGCAGCTTGGACAGGGGATGGAACACTGAAGCTTTCTTT. The full variable domain, with the rest looked up from reference TRBV5-1 and TRBJ1-1, is KAGVTQTPRYLIKTRGQQVTLSCSPISGHRSVSWYQQTPGQGLQFLFEYFSETQRNKGNFPGRFSGRQFSNSRSEMNVSTLELGDSALYLCASSLDRGWNTEAFFGQGTRLTVV.